This T cell receptor (beta chain) is drawn from a study of identical twins. A universal primer site was incorporated via template switching, and the cDNA contained unique molecular identifiers. MiXCR was run by TCRdb on the 5' RACE reads, yielding one entry per CDR3 protein. The table has roughly 630,000 distinct CDR3 sequences, 7% to 7.5% seen once; the top ten hold 1.6%. This clonotype has only a few counts. The target antigen is unknown. The germline V gene has CDR1 DFQATT and CDR2 SNEGSKA (reference sequence). The CDR3 totals 13 residues. Overall study findings and caveats: Analyses of zero insertions could be partly confounded by invariant MAIT and iNKT cells.

The same specimen was also included in a second study, on yellow fever vaccine responses in identical twins. That study adds: Twins showed a vaccine T cell response that reportedly seemed partly convergent, partly personalized.

The clonotype originates from a woman between 18 and 29 years old in good health. The V gene is TRBV20-1, the J gene TRBJ2-1, with 8 bases that match TRBD1. The specimen was PBMCs. The CDR3 bases are TGCAGCGAAACAGGGGGTTCTCGCAATGAGCAGTTCTTC. Protein sequence: CSETGGSRNEQFF.